Following are 32 T cell receptor beta chains from one sample sequenced in a study of shared clonotypes between healthy human individuals. Positively selected for CCR7, the CD45RO-negative cells used as naive CD8 cells excluded terminally differentiated effector memory CD45RA+ cells. TCRdb's table, derived via immunoSEQ multiplex PCR, lists solely in-frame clones and lacks some. Of more than 2 million clones in the sample, over 85% were seen once. The sample was naive CD8+ T cells sorted from blood. All receptors derive from a man in his late teens or twenties in good health.

This rearrangement joins TRBV6-6 to TRBJ2-7; D is uncertain. V dropped 0 bases and J dropped 3 bases, with 15 bases sitting between them. CDR1 and CDR2 (germline): MNHNY, SVGAGI (reference sequence). The CDR3 spans 16 residues. The CDR3 spells CASSYSSLGSSYEQYF. In DNA, the CDR3 is TGTGCCAGCAGTTACTCGAGCCTAGGAAGTAGCTACGAGCAGTACTTC.

The rearrangement uses TRBV11-2 and TRBJ2-3; D remains ambiguous. Between the trimmed V and J ends, which lost 4 bases and 7 bases, there was a span of 6 bases. CDR3 length: 11 residues. CDR1 is SGHAT and CDR2 is FQNNGV in the germline V gene. The CDR3 is CASSSPNTQYF. The CDR3 DNA sequence: TGTGCCAGCAGCTCACCGAATACGCAGTATTTT.

The chain links TRBV4-1 to TRBJ1-2, with D unclear. Per the germline V gene, CDR1 is MGHRA and CDR2 is YSYEKL. With 5 bases removed from V and 4 bases from J, the gap between germline ends came to 17 bases. The CDR3 extends over 15 amino acids. The CDR3 reads CASSIRAQDAYGYTF. The CDR3 bases are TGCGCCAGCAGCATCCGGGCCCAAGACGCCTATGGCTACACCTTC.

This clone was detected once. The chain joins TRBV7-2 to TRBJ2-1; D gene unclear. CDR3 length: 15 amino acids. Between the trimmed V and J ends, which lost 1 base and 6 bases, there was a span of 13 bases. Per the germline V gene, CDR1 is SGHTA and CDR2 is FQGNSA. CDR3: CASSLGWASTNEQFF. As DNA, the CDR3 is TGTGCCAGCAGCTTAGGATGGGCCTCCACCAATGAGCAGTTCTTC.

The V call is TRBV7-9, the J call TRBJ2-7, with 9 bases identical to TRBD1. V was pared by 5 bases and J by 3 bases, with 11 bases of the junction left unmatched. This CDR3 has 16 residues. Germline CDR1 reads SEHNR; CDR2 reads FQNEAQ (reference sequence). The CDR3 loop reads CASSPSRGQGIYEQYF. The CDR3 DNA follows: TGTGCCAGCAGCCCCTCAAGGGGACAGGGCATCTACGAGCAGTACTTC.

This clone was seen a single time. The chain's CDR3 is CASSADTRSYEQYF. CDR3 nucleotide sequence: TGTGCCAGCAGCGCGGACACCCGCTCCTACGAGCAGTACTTC. The chain uses TRBV7-9 and TRBJ2-7, with D tentatively TRBD1 (5 bases). Germline CDR1 is SEHNR and CDR2 is FQNEAQ (reference sequence). This CDR3 has 14 residues. V dropped 5 bases and J dropped 0 bases, with 11 bases sitting between them. The full variable domain, its missing parts supplied by reference TRBV7-9 and TRBJ2-7, is DTGVSQNPRHKITKRGQNVTFRCDPISEHNRLYWYRQTLGQGPEFLTYFQNEAQLEKSRLLSDRFSAERPKGSFSTLEIQRTEQGDSAMYLCASSADTRSYEQYFGPGTRLTVT.

CDR3 nucleotide sequence: TGTGCCACTTGGGCCTACGAGCAGTACTTC. This gives the protein CATWAYEQYF. The V call is TRBV6-1, the J call TRBJ2-7; D uncertain. Germline V gene lookup returns CDR1 MNHNS and CDR2 SASEGT. V lost 10 bases to trimming and J lost 2 bases, with 6 bases between them. This CDR3 spans 10 amino acids.

The chain uses TRBV4-2 and TRBJ2-1; 7 bases fit TRBD2. Germline lookup yields CDR1 LGHNA and CDR2 YNFKEQ. V shed 4 bases, J shed 6 bases, and the junction held 6 bases outside the gene matches. There are 14 residues in the CDR3. CDR3 sequence (DNA): TGTGCCAGCAGCCCGGGAGGCTGGGGCAATGAGCAGTTCTTC. Amino acids: CASSPGGWGNEQFF.

This rearrangement joins TRBV7-9 to TRBJ2-7, with D possibly being TRBD1 (5 bases). Germline loops: CDR1 SEHNR, CDR2 FQNEAQ (reference sequence). This CDR3 spans 13 amino acids. V was clipped by 5 bases and J by 3 bases, with 11 bases between them. The CDR3, as DNA: TGTGCCAGCAGCCCTGACAGCGACTACGAGCAGTACTTC. Translated: CASSPDSDYEQYF.

Turning to this clone: In the same sample, other DNA sequences code for this CDR3. The gene calls are TRBV4-1 and TRBJ2-7; TRBD2 aligns across 10 bases. The CDR3 covers 15 residues. Germline values: CDR1 MGHRA, CDR2 YSYEKL. The V gene end was trimmed by 0 bases and the J gene end by 7 bases; junction bases not matched to a gene: 6. This chain's CDR3 is CASSQDLAGGGEQYF. DNA for the CDR3: TGCGCCAGCAGCCAAGACTTAGCGGGAGGAGGGGAGCAGTACTTC.

The genes are TRBV19 and TRBJ2-3; the D gene is possibly TRBD2 (6 bases). The CDR3 is 14 amino acids. V was clipped by 5 bases and J by 5 bases, with 14 bases between them. The germline CDR1 and CDR2 sequences are LNHDA and SQIVND (reference sequence). The DNA for the CDR3 is TGTGCCAGTAGTCGGGGCGGGGCGATAGATACGCAGTATTTT. This codes for CASSRGGAIDTQYF.

The J gene is TRBJ2-7, the V gene TRBV4-1; D is unresolved. The V and J ends lost 1 base and 2 bases respectively, with 15 bases between them. This CDR3 is built from 16 residues. Germline CDR1 is MGHRA and CDR2 is YSYEKL. The CDR3 coding sequence is TGCGCCAGCAGCCAAGGAACCGGGCTATATACCTACGAGCAGTACTTC. Translating gives CASSQGTGLYTYEQYF.

The chain joins TRBV5-6 to TRBJ1-6, with D tentatively TRBD1 (5 bases). Trimming cost V 2 bases and J 10 bases, with 7 bases left between them. Germline V lookup: CDR1 SGHDT, CDR2 YYEEEE. This CDR3 is built from 12 residues. As DNA, the CDR3 is TGTGCCAGCAGCTTTCAGGGATCACCCCTCCACTTT. It is translated as CASSFQGSPLHF.

The rearrangement joins TRBV6-6 to TRBJ2-7; no reliable D call. The CDR3 length is 13 residues. Germline loops: CDR1 MNHNY, CDR2 SVGAGI (reference sequence). Trimming left V 4 bases short and J 2 bases short, with 9 bases between. CDR3 coding DNA: TGTGCCAGCAGTTTCAGTCAGACCTACGAGCAGTACTTC. Its translation: CASSFSQTYEQYF.

The chain couples TRBV5-6 to TRBJ2-1; D might be TRBD2 (5 bases). Germline V gene data show CDR1 as SGHDT and CDR2 as YYEEEE. The CDR3 consists of 12 residues. Trimming took 7 bases from V and 3 from J, leaving 8 bases between them. The CDR3 nucleotides are TGTGCCAGCGGCGGGTTCTACAATGAGCAGTTCTTC. It specifies CASGGFYNEQFF.

With respect to this clone: In the same sample, other DNA sequences code for this CDR3. The chain couples TRBV27 to TRBJ1-5; D uncertain. The V and J ends lost 6 bases and 0 bases respectively, with 9 bases between them. Germline assignment: CDR1 MNHEY and CDR2 SMNVEV (reference sequence). The CDR3 is 14 residues long. Here the CDR3 DNA reads TGTGCCAGCAGCCTCCGGAGTAGCAATCAGCCCCAGCATTTT. This encodes CASSLRSSNQPQHF.

The rearrangement links TRBV29-1 to TRBJ1-1; weak D call: TRBD1 (5 bases). V was shortened by 6 bases and J by 4 bases, with 12 bases between the two germline ends. The CDR3 extends over 12 amino acids. Germline values: CDR1 SQVTM, CDR2 ANQGSEA. As DNA, the CDR3 is TGCAGCGTAGGAGACAGCGGCACTGAAGCTTTCTTT. This sequence encodes CSVGDSGTEAFF.

The V and J genes are TRBV27 and TRBJ1-6; D is perhaps TRBD1 (6 bases). The CDR3 covers 15 residues. Between the trimmed V and J ends, which lost 2 bases and 6 bases, there was a span of 11 bases. Germline CDR1 is MNHEY and CDR2 is SMNVEV (reference sequence). The CDR3 region has the DNA TGTGCCAGCAGTTTAAGTTGGGGGGCTAATTCACCCCTCCACTTT. Amino acids: CASSLSWGANSPLHF.

Worth noting for this clone: This specimen includes other DNA sequences encoding the same CDR3. This chain joins TRBV9 and TRBJ2-3; no firm D call. With 2 bases removed from V and 0 bases from J, the gap between germline ends came to 4 bases. This CDR3 region has 13 residues. CDR1 SGDLS and CDR2 YYNGEE come from the germline V gene. The CDR3 DNA sequence: TGTGCCAGCAGCGTCAGTAGCACAGATACGCAGTATTTT. Protein product: CASSVSSTDTQYF.

V usage is TRBV18 and J usage is TRBJ1-6; D is uncertain. Trimming pared 6 bases from V and 2 bases from J, leaving 8 bases between. The length of the CDR3 is 14 residues. The germline CDR1 and CDR2 sequences are KGHSH and LQKENI. CDR3: CASSVEPYNSPLHF. CDR3 DNA sequence: TGTGCCAGCTCCGTAGAACCCTATAATTCACCCCTCCACTTT. The full variable domain, completed using reference TRBV18 and TRBJ1-6, is NAGVMQNPRHLVRRRGQEARLRCSPMKGHSHVYWYRQLPEEGLKFMVYLQKENIIDESGMPKERFSAEFPKEGPSILRIQQVVRGDSAAYFCASSVEPYNSPLHFGNGTRLTVT.

This sequence joins TRBV30 and TRBJ1-6; no reliable D call. The germline CDR1 and CDR2 sequences are GTSNPN and SVGIG (reference sequence). This CDR3 has 13 amino acids. V was pared by 2 bases and J by 5 bases, with 7 bases between. In DNA form, the CDR3 reads TGTGCCTGGAGTAACGAAGATAATTCACCCCTCCACTTT. It codes for CAWSNEDNSPLHF.

Only one count was recorded for this clone. This chain links TRBV7-9 with TRBJ1-1; a possible D gene is TRBD1 (5 bases). Trimming took 0 bases from V and 5 from J, leaving 13 bases between them. Germline CDR1 reads SEHNR; CDR2 reads FQNEAQ (reference sequence). The CDR3 is made up of 15 amino acids. The CDR3 nucleotides read TGTGCCAGCAGCTTAGCTAGGGGTACCATAACTGAAGCTTTCTTT. Encoded protein: CASSLARGTITEAFF.

The chain uses TRBV7-9 and TRBJ1-1; D gene uncertain. The CDR3 extends over 14 amino acids. Per germline, CDR1 SEHNR and CDR2 FQNEAQ (reference sequence). Trimming took off 3 bases at V and 4 bases at J, with 12 bases between the two ends. CDR3 in DNA: TGTGCCAGCAGCTTCACTGGGGTTGGCACTGAAGCTTTCTTT. Translating it yields CASSFTGVGTEAFF.

This rearrangement joins TRBV28 to TRBJ2-1; 9 nucleotides line up with TRBD1. The CDR3 is 16 amino acids. The germline gives CDR1 MDHEN, CDR2 SYDVKM. The J segment lost 3 bases and the V segment lost 5 bases, leaving 8 bases of the junction unmatched. For the CDR3, the DNA is TGTGCCAGCAGTCACCTAGGGACAGGGAGCTACAATGAGCAGTTCTTC. Translated, it gives CASSHLGTGSYNEQFF.

This clone was counted between two and nine times. The chain links TRBV5-4 to TRBJ2-7; D is possibly TRBD2 (7 bases). This CDR3 is built from 15 residues. Trimming stripped 1 base from V and 4 bases from J, with 15 bases between. CDR1 is SGHNT and CDR2 is YYREEE in the germline V gene (reference sequence). The CDR3 DNA reads as TGTGCCAGCAGCTTGTCGGGGGGCACGGGTTACGAGCAGTACTTC. Protein: CASSLSGGTGYEQYF.

The chain links TRBV5-4 to TRBJ2-3; 8 nucleotides match TRBD1. The germline V gene encodes CDR1 SGHNT and CDR2 YYREEE (reference sequence). Trimming cost V 4 bases and J 4 bases; bases outside gene matches: 11. The CDR3 is 16 amino acids. CDR3 nucleotides: TGTGCCAGCAGCCCGGAACGAGGACAGGGACCAGATACGCAGTATTTT. Encoded protein: CASSPERGQGPDTQYF.

This clone was recorded once. V gene TRBV7-9 combines with J gene TRBJ1-1, with D possibly matching TRBD1 (6 bases). Germline lookup yields CDR1 SEHNR and CDR2 FQNEAQ (reference sequence). Trimming pared 5 bases from V and 5 bases from J, leaving 18 bases between. This CDR3 is built from 15 residues. CDR3 amino acids: CASSAPGQRGTEAFF. Here the CDR3 DNA reads TGTGCCAGCAGCGCACCTGGACAGCGGGGGACTGAAGCTTTCTTT.

The gene calls are TRBV29-1 and TRBJ2-5, with a possible D match to TRBD1 (5 bases). The germline V and J ends were trimmed by 0 bases and 5 bases, with 13 bases remaining between them. The CDR3 is made up of 14 amino acids. CDR1 is SQVTM, CDR2 ANQGSEA, per germline. The DNA for the CDR3 is TGCAGCGTTGAAGATCTGGCAGGGCGCGAGACCCAGTACTTC. This encodes CSVEDLAGRETQYF.

V gene TRBV7-2 combines with J gene TRBJ2-1; 10 bases align to TRBD2. Germline V lookup: CDR1 SGHTA, CDR2 FQGNSA. The CDR3 totals 17 residues. V was clipped by 1 base and J by 4 bases; unmatched bases: 7. The CDR3 loop is CASSLEYGTSEYNEQFF. CDR3 bases: TGTGCCAGCAGCTTAGAGTATGGGACTAGCGAGTACAATGAGCAGTTCTTC.

The V gene is TRBV28, the J gene TRBJ2-7; D gene uncertain. V lost 5 bases to trimming and J lost 3 bases, with 17 bases between them. This CDR3 comprises 15 residues. Germline assignment: CDR1 MDHEN and CDR2 SYDVKM. The CDR3 here is CASSPSPGSSYEQYF. In DNA, the CDR3 is TGTGCCAGCAGTCCATCCCCGGGCAGCAGCTACGAGCAGTACTTC.

This rearrangement joins TRBV4-3 to TRBJ1-5; D unresolved. With 0 bases removed from V and 3 bases from J, the gap between germline ends came to 15 bases. This CDR3 contains 17 residues. Germline V gene data show CDR1 as LGHNA and CDR2 as YSLEER. DNA of the CDR3: TGCGCCAGCAGCCAAGATTGGTTGAGCGGTCTCAATCAGCCCCAGCATTTT. It yields the protein CASSQDWLSGLNQPQHF.

A remark on this clone: The conserved final phenylalanine or tryptophan is absent from the CDR3, which likely points to a read error. The limits of the CDR3 on the DNA are not certain, so only TCRdb's listed CDR3 is given. The chain's CDR3 is CASSPVRA. The chain recombines TRBV10-1 with TRBJ2-7; the D call of TRBD1 is as the table states it, not checked on the DNA. The V gene's germline CDR1 is WNHNN and CDR2 SYGVQD (reference sequence). Counting both end residues, the CDR3 totals 8 amino acids.